This TCR beta chain was profiled in a study of tumor and adjacent non-tumor tissue in lung cancer. Across the study: Patients were aged roughly 31 to 76, 9 to 10 men and about five women, stage I to III. About 4.2 million productive TCRbeta reads were obtained per sample on average.

TCRbeta libraries were built with three rounds of nested PCR, modified from ARM-PCR. TCRdb passed the multiplex PCR reads through MiXCR, listing each CDR3 protein once. There are 100,000 or so distinct CDR3 sequences in the sample; about 60% occur only once, and roughly 20% lies in the top ten. On this clonotype: Its target is not known.

Study conclusions and caveats: Tumor tissue had significantly higher TCR diversity than normal lung.

RNA was extracted from bulk tissue without any cell sorting. More than 3 cm separated this lung sample from the edge of the tumor. Chemotherapy-naive patients with new lung cancer underwent thoracic surgery in China, August–late 2014. The CDR3 totals 14 residues. Trimming removed 5 bases from V and 1 base from J, with 15 bases in between. Germline V gene lookup returns CDR1 DFQATT and CDR2 SNEGSKA (reference sequence). This chain uses TRBV20-1 with TRBJ2-7, with D possibly matching TRBD2 (6 bases). The receptor's source is a man in his thirties or forties with non-small cell lung cancer. The sequencing input was distant non-tumor lung tissue. The CDR3, as DNA: TGCAGTGCTGTGACTAGTGGGGCATCCTACGAGCAGTACTTC. Translation: CSAVTSGASYEQYF.